A selection of T cell receptor beta chains follows, all from one sample in a study of shared clonotypes between healthy human individuals. The protocol was immunoSEQ multiplex PCR, while the TCRdb copy is restricted to in-frame clones and leaves out a portion. The sample shows 800,000 to 1,200,000 clones, approximately 80% of them seen only once. The specimen was memory CD4+ T cells from PBMCs. The origin of the receptors is a man aged 18 to 30 in good health. Some clones in this sample may be carry-over from other donors' samples. Both conserved end residues are part of each CDR3. A D gene is named only where the DNA matches it firmly. The size entry is marked missing in some rows and otherwise reads once, few, many or a size class.

clone_size,j_call,v_call,d_call,cdr3_aa,cdr3_nt
.,TRBJ1-1,TRBV5-1,.,CASSLGTANTEAFF,TGCGCCAGCAGCTTGGGGACAGCTAACACTGAAGCTTTCTTT
once,TRBJ2-7,TRBV23-1,.,CASSQAPWGMKNYEQYF,TGCGCCAGCAGTCAAGCCCCTTGGGGGATGAAAAACTACGAGCAGTACTTC
.,TRBJ2-7,TRBV2,TRBD1,CASSPLGTGGYEQYF,TGTGCCAGCAGTCCCCTAGGGACAGGGGGCTACGAGCAGTACTTC
.,TRBJ2-7,TRBV7-2,.,CASSYGITAYEQYF,TGTGCCAGCAGCTATGGGATTACGGCCTACGAGCAGTACTTC
.,TRBJ2-5,TRBV2,.,CASSGRQETQYF,TGTGCCAGCAGCGGACGCCAAGAGACCCAGTACTTC
few,TRBJ2-1,TRBV11-2,.,CASSLGAGTNNEQFF,TGTGCCAGCAGCTTAGGGGCGGGAACAAACAATGAGCAGTTCTTC
.,TRBJ2-7,TRBV7-2,.,CASSLESYGSSYEQYF,TGTGCCAGCAGCTTAGAATCGTACGGGAGTTCCTACGAGCAGTACTTC
.,TRBJ1-1,TRBV18,TRBD1,CASSSRDRGNTEAFF,TGTGCCAGCTCATCCCGGGACAGGGGGAACACTGAAGCTTTCTTT
once,TRBJ2-3,TRBV5-1,.,CASSLDRDSNTDTQYF,TGCGCCAGCAGCTTGGACAGGGACTCCAACACAGATACGCAGTATTTT
.,TRBJ1-5,TRBV2,TRBD1,CASSEDRAKAQPQHF,TGTGCCAGCAGCGAGGACAGGGCCAAGGCCCAGCCCCAGCATTTT
.,TRBJ2-7,TRBV18,TRBD2,CASSPGLAEIYEQYF,TGTGCCAGCTCACCCGGACTAGCGGAAATATACGAGCAGTACTTC
.,TRBJ2-5,TRBV5-1,.,CASSLGLSGWETQYF,TGCGCCAGCAGCTTGGGTCTTAGCGGTTGGGAGACCCAGTACTTC
.,TRBJ2-1,TRBV5-1,.,CASSLAPARRDEQFF,TGCGCCAGCAGCTTGGCCCCAGCCCGGCGTGATGAGCAGTTCTTC
.,TRBJ2-2,TRBV7-9,.,CASSRLGSSSTGELFF,TGTGCCAGCAGCCGCTTAGGATCTAGCTCTACCGGGGAGCTGTTTTTT
.,TRBJ1-2,TRBV5-4,.,CASSPHSRADYGYTF,TGTGCCAGCAGCCCCCACTCGCGGGCGGACTATGGCTACACCTTC
.,TRBJ2-3,TRBV6-1,TRBD2,CASSGGLAGGPPDTQYF,TGTGCCAGCAGTGGCGGACTAGCGGGAGGGCCGCCAGATACGCAGTATTTT
.,TRBJ2-1,TRBV10-3,.,CASGTGNRDEQFF,TGTGCCTCCGGGACTGGCAATCGGGATGAGCAGTTCTTC
once,TRBJ2-6,TRBV15,TRBD1,CATKTQGNGANVLTF,TGTGCCACCAAAACACAGGGGAACGGGGCCAACGTCCTGACTTTC
.,TRBJ1-1,TRBV25-1,.,CASSVSGTDTEAFF,TGTGCCAGCAGTGTTTCAGGGACGGACACTGAAGCTTTCTTT
.,TRBJ1-2,TRBV5-1,.,CASSLDPSVSSGGYTF,TGCGCCAGCAGCTTGGACCCGTCCGTTTCGTCCGGAGGCTACACCTTC
.,TRBJ2-5,TRBV5-1,TRBD1,CASSLGGQGAETQYF,TGCGCCAGCAGCTTGGGGGGACAGGGGGCAGAGACCCAGTACTTC
once,TRBJ1-4,TRBV27,TRBD1,CASSFRDRGEKLFF,TGTGCCAGCAGTTTCCGGGACAGAGGTGAAAAACTGTTTTTT
.,TRBJ2-2,TRBV28,.,CASRDSDTGELFF,TGTGCCAGCAGAGACAGTGACACCGGGGAGCTGTTTTTT
.,TRBJ1-5,TRBV7-2,.,CASSLGGDSNQPQHF,TGTGCCAGCAGCTTAGGAGGGGACAGCAATCAGCCCCAGCATTTT
.,TRBJ2-7,TRBV18,TRBD2,CASSPRAGGTYEQYF,TGTGCCAGCTCACCGAGAGCGGGAGGCACCTACGAGCAGTACTTC
.,TRBJ2-5,TRBV5-4,.,CASSSPASHPTETQYF,TGTGCCAGCAGCTCCCCGGCCAGCCACCCCACCGAGACCCAGTACTTC
few,TRBJ2-1,TRBV7-6,TRBD2,CASSKLAAGEQFF,TGTGCCAGCAGCAAACTAGCGGCCGGGGAGCAGTTCTTC
.,TRBJ2-5,TRBV4-1,TRBD2,CASSQAQRGQETQYF,TGCGCCAGCAGCCAAGCCCAGCGGGGGCAAGAGACCCAGTACTTC
.,TRBJ1-1,TRBV10-3,TRBD1,CAISEAGGTEAFF,TGTGCCATCAGTGAGGCAGGGGGAACTGAAGCTTTCTTT
many,TRBJ2-7,TRBV2,.,CATNPGLGVYEQYF,TGTGCCACTAACCCGGGACTTGGGGTGTACGAGCAGTACTTC
once,TRBJ2-5,TRBV21-1,.,CASSLCLRLKGLAEETQYF,TGTGCCAGCAGCCTCTGTTTGCGTTTGAAAGGACTAGCGGAAGAGACCCAGTACTTC
few,TRBJ1-1,TRBV7-9,.,CASQAGESTEAFF,TGTGCCTCCCAGGCCGGGGAAAGCACTGAAGCTTTCTTT
.,TRBJ1-1,TRBV6-1,TRBD1,CASSEVAGQGTRSEAFF,TGTGCCAGCAGTGAAGTGGCGGGACAGGGAACCAGGTCTGAAGCTTTCTTT
.,TRBJ2-2,TRBV28,.,CASSEPSALNTGELFF,TGTGCCAGCAGTGAACCTAGCGCATTGAACACCGGGGAGCTGTTTTTT
.,TRBJ2-3,TRBV7-3,TRBD2,CASSKLAGGSTDTQYF,TGTGCCAGCAGCAAACTAGCGGGAGGGAGCACAGATACGCAGTATTTT
.,TRBJ1-1,TRBV5-1,.,CASRAQGNTEAFF,TGCGCCAGCAGAGCCCAGGGTAACACTGAAGCTTTCTTT
few,TRBJ1-1,TRBV5-1,.,CASSLIYQGSSTEAFF,TGCGCCAGCAGCTTGATCTACCAGGGAAGCTCCACTGAAGCTTTCTTT
.,TRBJ2-1,TRBV9,TRBD2,CASSGDSSGGTYNEQFF,TGTGCCAGCAGCGGCGACTCTAGCGGGGGCACCTACAATGAGCAGTTCTTC
.,TRBJ2-6,TRBV29-1,TRBD1,CSVDATGVSGANVLTF,TGCAGCGTTGATGCGACAGGGGTCTCTGGGGCCAACGTCCTGACTTTC
.,TRBJ2-1,TRBV11-2,.,CASSLEGNEQFF,TGTGCCAGCAGCTTAGAAGGTAATGAGCAGTTCTTC
.,TRBJ2-1,TRBV4-2,.,CASSLQGYNEQFF,TGTGCCAGCAGCCTACAGGGATACAATGAGCAGTTCTTC
once,TRBJ2-3,TRBV2,.,CASGGRVSTDTQYF,TGTGCCAGCGGGGGGCGCGTAAGCACAGATACGCAGTATTTT
.,TRBJ2-3,TRBV15,TRBD1,CATSRDSTGSDTQYF,TGTGCCACCAGCAGAGATTCGACAGGGTCAGATACGCAGTATTTT
.,TRBJ2-5,TRBV7-2,.,CASSLRVSETQYF,TGTGCCAGCAGCCTCCGAGTGTCAGAGACCCAGTACTTC
.,TRBJ2-7,TRBV2,.,CASSFGGSRYEQYF,TGTGCCAGCAGTTTCGGGGGTTCTCGGTACGAGCAGTACTTC
.,TRBJ2-2,TRBV7-9,.,CASSHREGGNKAGELFF,TGTGCCAGCAGCCACCGGGAAGGCGGGAATAAGGCCGGGGAGCTGTTTTTT
once,TRBJ2-7,TRBV7-2,.,CASSLTSGPYEQYF,TGTGCCAGCAGTTTAACGTCCGGCCCCTACGAGCAGTACTTC
.,TRBJ2-2,TRBV5-1,.,CASSFQGPNTGELFF,TGCGCCAGCAGCTTCCAGGGACCGAACACCGGGGAGCTGTTTTTT
.,TRBJ1-1,TRBV5-1,.,CASSTGAWESRAFF,TGCGCCAGCAGCACCGGGGCGTGGGAGTCTCGGGCTTTCTTT
.,TRBJ2-6,TRBV14,TRBD2,CASSQGLAAYSGANVLTF,TGTGCCAGCAGCCAAGGACTAGCGGCGTACTCTGGGGCCAACGTCCTGACTTTC
.,TRBJ2-1,TRBV9,TRBD2,CASSPTSGSYNEQFF,TGTGCCAGCAGCCCCACTAGCGGCTCCTACAATGAGCAGTTCTTC
.,TRBJ1-4,TRBV23-1,.,CASSQLGSRNEKLFF,TGCGCCAGCAGTCAATTGGGAAGTCGGAATGAAAAACTGTTTTTT
.,TRBJ1-1,TRBV2,.,CASLVEGGTEAFF,TGTGCCAGCTTAGTCGAGGGAGGGACTGAAGCTTTCTTT
.,TRBJ1-5,TRBV6-1,.,CASSERFNQPQHF,TGTGCCAGCAGTGAGCGTTTCAATCAGCCCCAGCATTTT
.,TRBJ2-3,TRBV28,TRBD2,CASSGQTSAGTDTQYF,TGTGCCAGCAGTGGTCAGACTAGCGCCGGCACAGATACGCAGTATTTT